This T cell receptor beta chain was retrieved from a study of blood T cell repertoires in COVID-19. Study background: PBMCs, B-cell-depleted T cells, or T cells provided the cDNA or gDNA that made up the material.

Original handling: Scientists estimated how many nucleated cells there were by amplifying reference gene primers. TCRdb keeps only in-frame clones here, not all; method: immunoSEQ multiplex PCR. V and J calls and clone size follow that table, whereas D and trimming were derived from the DNA. The sample holds under 450,000 clones, approximately 89% seen once. This TCR was sampled from a woman aged 50 to 60 with COVID-19, enrolled during active disease. Specimen: peripheral blood.

In nucleotides, the CDR3 is TGTGCCAGCAGCCCGGGACAGTCCTACGAGCAGTACTTC. It codes for CASSPGQSYEQYF. The J gene is TRBJ2-7, the V gene TRBV11-3; 7 bases are shared with TRBD1. This CDR3 comprises 13 residues. The germline V gene has CDR1 SGHNT and CDR2 YENEEA. V shed 5 bases, J shed 1 base, and the junction held 2 bases outside the gene matches.